This T cell receptor (beta chain) is from a study of shared clonotypes between healthy human individuals. Study-wide findings and caveats: Specimens sampled were limited to blood, with tissue repertoires likely differing. Roughly 5.3% of naive CD4 clonotypes were common to a handful of donors. Non-shared clonotypes were found to have lower generation probabilities than the clonotypes that were shared by all four of the sorted-subset donors.

Every one of the donors was a Caucasian adult that lived in Nashville, Tennessee. The CDR3 loop spans 17 amino acids. Germline CDR1 reads LNHDA; CDR2 reads SQIVND (reference sequence). Sequencing used immunoSEQ multiplex PCR; TCRdb keeps in-frame clones, though not all of them. The sample holds 550,000 to 850,000 clones, about 74% seen once. As to this clone: Its specificity is unknown. The junction does not match germline at one end; this may be a read error.

The receptor's source is a woman aged 30 to 39 in good health. What was sequenced was memory CD4+ T cells sorted from blood. The subset denotes: CD45RA-negative fraction. This chain connects TRBV19 to TRBJ2-7; 10 bases match TRBD1. This CDR3 is CASTKSRQGAGTSFGCF. Here the CDR3 DNA reads TGTGCCAGTACGAAGTCCAGACAGGGGGCAGGGACTAGTTTCGGGTGCTTC. Full variable domain (outside the CDR3, taken from reference TRBV19 and TRBJ2-7): DGGITQSPKYLFRKEGQNVTLSCEQNLNHDAMYWYRQDPGQGLRLIYYSQIVNDFQKGDIAEGYSVSREKKESFPLTVTSAQKNPTAFYLCASTKSRQGAGTSFGCFGPGTRLTVT.